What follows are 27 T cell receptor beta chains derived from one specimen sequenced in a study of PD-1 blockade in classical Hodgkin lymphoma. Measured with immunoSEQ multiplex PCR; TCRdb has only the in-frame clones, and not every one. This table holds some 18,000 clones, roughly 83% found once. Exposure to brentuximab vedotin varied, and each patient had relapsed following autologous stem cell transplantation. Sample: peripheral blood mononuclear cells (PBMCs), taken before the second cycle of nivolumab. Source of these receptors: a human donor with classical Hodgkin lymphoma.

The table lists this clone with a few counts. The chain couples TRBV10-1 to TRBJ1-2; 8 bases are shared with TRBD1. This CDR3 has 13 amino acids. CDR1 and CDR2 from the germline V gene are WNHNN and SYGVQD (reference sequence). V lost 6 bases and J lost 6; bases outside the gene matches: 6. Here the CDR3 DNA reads TGCGCCAGCAGATACGGGACAGGAAATGGCTACACCTTC. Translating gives CASRYGTGNGYTF.

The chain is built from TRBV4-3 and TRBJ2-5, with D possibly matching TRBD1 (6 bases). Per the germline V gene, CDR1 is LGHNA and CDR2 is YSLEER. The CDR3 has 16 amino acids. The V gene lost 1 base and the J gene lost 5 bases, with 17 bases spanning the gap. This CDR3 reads CASSQGGPTGFETQYF. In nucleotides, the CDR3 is TGCGCCAGCAGCCAAGGTGGCCCGACAGGTTTCGAGACCCAGTACTTC.

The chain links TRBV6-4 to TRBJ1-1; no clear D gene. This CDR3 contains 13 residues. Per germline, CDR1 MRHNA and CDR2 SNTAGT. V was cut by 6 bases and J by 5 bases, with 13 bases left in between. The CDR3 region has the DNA TGTGCCAGCAGCGAAAGAGATGATACTGAAGCTTTCTTT. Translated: CASSERDDTEAFF.

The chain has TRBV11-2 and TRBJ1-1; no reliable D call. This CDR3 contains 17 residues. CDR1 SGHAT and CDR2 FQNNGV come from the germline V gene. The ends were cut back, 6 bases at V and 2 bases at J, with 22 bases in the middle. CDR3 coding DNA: TGTGCCAGCAGGTTTCCCGCATCATCGACGGCCAACACTGAAGCTTTCTTT. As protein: CASRFPASSTANTEAFF.

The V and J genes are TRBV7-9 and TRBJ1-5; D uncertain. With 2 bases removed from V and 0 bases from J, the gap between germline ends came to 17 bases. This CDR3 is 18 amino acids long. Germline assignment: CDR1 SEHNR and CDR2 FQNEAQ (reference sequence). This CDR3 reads CASSLSGRAVYSNQPQHF. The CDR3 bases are TGTGCCAGCAGCTTATCGGGTCGGGCAGTCTATAGCAATCAGCCCCAGCATTTT.

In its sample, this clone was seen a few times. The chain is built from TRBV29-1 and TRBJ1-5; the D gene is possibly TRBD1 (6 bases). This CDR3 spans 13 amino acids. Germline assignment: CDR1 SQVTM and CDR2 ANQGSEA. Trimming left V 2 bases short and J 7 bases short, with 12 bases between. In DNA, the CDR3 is TGCAGCGTTGAATCGGGGGCGGGGCAGCCCCAGCATTTT. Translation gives CSVESGAGQPQHF.

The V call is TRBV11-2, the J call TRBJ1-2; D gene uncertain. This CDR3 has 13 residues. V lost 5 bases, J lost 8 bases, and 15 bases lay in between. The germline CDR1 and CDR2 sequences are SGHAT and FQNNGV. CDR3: CASSATPTGGYTF. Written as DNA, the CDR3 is TGTGCCAGCAGCGCCACACCTACTGGGGGCTACACCTTC. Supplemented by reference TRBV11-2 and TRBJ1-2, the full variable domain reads EAGVAQSPRYKIIEKRQSVAFWCNPISGHATLYWYQQILGQGPKLLIQFQNNGVVDDSQLPKDRFSAERLKGVDSTLKIQPAKLEDSAVYLCASSATPTGGYTFGSGTRLTVV.

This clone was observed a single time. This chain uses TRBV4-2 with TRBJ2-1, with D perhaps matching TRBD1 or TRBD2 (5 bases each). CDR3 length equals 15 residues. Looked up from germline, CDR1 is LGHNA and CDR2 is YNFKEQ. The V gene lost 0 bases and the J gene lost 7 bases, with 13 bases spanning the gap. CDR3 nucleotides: TGTGCCAGCAGCCAAGATAGGGGACCGATAAATGAGCAGTTCTTC. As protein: CASSQDRGPINEQFF.

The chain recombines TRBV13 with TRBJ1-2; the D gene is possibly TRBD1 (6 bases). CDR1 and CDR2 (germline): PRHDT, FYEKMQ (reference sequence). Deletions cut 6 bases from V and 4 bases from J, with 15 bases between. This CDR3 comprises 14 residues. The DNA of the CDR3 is TGTGCCAGCAGTTTTGGACAGTTCGGCTATGGCTACACCTTC. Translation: CASSFGQFGYGYTF. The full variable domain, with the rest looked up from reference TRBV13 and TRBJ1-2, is AAGVIQSPRHLIKEKRETATLKCYPIPRHDTVYWYQQGPGQDPQFLISFYEKMQSDKGSIPDRFSAQQFSDYHSELNMSSLELGDSALYFCASSFGQFGYGYTFGSGTRLTVV.

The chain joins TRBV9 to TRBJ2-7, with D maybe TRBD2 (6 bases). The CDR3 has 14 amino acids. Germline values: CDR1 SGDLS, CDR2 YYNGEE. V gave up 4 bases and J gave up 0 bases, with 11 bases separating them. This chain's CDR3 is CASSPGGSSYEQYF. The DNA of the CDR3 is TGTGCCAGCAGCCCCGGGGGTAGCTCCTACGAGCAGTACTTC. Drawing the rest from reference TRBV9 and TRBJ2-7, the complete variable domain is DSGVTQTPKHLITATGQRVTLRCSPRSGDLSVYWYQQSLDQGLQFLIQYYNGEERAKGNILERFSAQQFPDLHSELNLSSLELGDSALYFCASSPGGSSYEQYFGPGTRLTVT.

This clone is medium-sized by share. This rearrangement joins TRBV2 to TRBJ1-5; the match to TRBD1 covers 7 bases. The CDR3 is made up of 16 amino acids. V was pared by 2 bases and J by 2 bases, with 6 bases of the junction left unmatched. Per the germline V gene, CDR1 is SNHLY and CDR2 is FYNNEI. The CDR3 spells CASSERGRDGNQPQHF. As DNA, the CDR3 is TGTGCCAGCAGTGAAAGGGGGCGGGATGGCAATCAGCCCCAGCATTTT.

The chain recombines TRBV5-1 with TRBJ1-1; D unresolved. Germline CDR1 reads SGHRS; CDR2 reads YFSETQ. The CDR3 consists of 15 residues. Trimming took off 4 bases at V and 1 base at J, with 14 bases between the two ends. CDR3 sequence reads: CASSPEPTRNTEAFF. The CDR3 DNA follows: TGCGCCAGCAGCCCGGAACCTACACGGAACACTGAAGCTTTCTTT.

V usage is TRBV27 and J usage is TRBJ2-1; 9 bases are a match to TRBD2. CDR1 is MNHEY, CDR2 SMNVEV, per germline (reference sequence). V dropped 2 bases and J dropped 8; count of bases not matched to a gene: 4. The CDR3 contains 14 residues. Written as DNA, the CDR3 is TGTGCCAGCAGTTTAGTTAGCGGGAGCTATGAGCAGTTCTTC. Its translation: CASSLVSGSYEQFF.

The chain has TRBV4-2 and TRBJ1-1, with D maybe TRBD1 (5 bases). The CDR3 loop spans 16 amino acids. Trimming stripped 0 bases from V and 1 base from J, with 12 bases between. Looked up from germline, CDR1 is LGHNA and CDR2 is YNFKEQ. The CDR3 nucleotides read TGTGCCAGCAGCCAAGACCCAGGGAGAAGGAACACTGAAGCTTTCTTT. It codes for CASSQDPGRRNTEAFF.

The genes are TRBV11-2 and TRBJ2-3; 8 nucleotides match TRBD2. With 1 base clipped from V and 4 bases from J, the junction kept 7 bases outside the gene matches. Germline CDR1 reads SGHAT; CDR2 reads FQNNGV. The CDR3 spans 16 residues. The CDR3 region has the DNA TGTGCCAGCAGCTTAGTTGGCGGGGGGAGGGCAGATACGCAGTATTTT. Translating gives CASSLVGGGRADTQYF.

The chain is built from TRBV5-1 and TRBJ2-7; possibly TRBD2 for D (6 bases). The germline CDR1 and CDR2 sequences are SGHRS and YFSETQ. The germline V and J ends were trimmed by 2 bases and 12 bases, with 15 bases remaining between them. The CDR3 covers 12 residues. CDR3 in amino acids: CASSLSGVVWYF. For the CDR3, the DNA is TGCGCCAGCAGCTTATCGGGGGTGGTTTGGTACTTC.

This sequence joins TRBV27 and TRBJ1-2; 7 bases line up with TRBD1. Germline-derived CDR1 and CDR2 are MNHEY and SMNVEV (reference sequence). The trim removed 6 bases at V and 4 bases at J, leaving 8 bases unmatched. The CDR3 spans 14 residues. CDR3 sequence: CASRDSDRFYGYTF. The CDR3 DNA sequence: TGTGCCAGCAGGGATTCGGACAGGTTCTATGGCTACACCTTC.

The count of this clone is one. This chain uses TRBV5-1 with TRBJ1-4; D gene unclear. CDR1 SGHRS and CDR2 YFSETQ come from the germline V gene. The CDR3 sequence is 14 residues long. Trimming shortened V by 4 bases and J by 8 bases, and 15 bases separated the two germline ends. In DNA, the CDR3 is TGCGCCAGCAGCCCGGAAGGGTCCTGGGAAAAACTGTTTTTT. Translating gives CASSPEGSWEKLFF.

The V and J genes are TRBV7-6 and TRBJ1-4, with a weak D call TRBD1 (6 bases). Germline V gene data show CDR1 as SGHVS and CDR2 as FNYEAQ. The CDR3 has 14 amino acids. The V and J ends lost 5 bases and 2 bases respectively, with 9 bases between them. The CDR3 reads CASSRTGTNEKLFF. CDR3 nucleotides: TGTGCCAGCAGCCGCACAGGGACTAATGAAAAACTGTTTTTT.

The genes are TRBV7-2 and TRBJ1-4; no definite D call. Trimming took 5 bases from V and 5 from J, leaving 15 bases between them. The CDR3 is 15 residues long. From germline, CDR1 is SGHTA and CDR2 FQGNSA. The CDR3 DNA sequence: TGTGCCAGCAGCCCGGAAAAGGGTCAGAATGAAAAACTGTTTTTT. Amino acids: CASSPEKGQNEKLFF.

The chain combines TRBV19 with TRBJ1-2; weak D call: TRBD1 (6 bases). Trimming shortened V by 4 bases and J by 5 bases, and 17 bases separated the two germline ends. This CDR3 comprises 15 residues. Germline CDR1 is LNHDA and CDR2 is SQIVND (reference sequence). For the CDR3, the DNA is TGTGCCAGTAGTAAAGGGGGGCAAGGCATTTATGGCTACACCTTC. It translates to CASSKGGQGIYGYTF.

CDR3 DNA sequence: TGTGCCAGCAGCTTAAGGACAGGGGGTTTAAGTGGCTACACCTTC. It encodes CASSLRTGGLSGYTF. The chain links TRBV7-4 to TRBJ1-2; TRBD1 matches at 10 bases. The germline CDR1 and CDR2 sequences are SGHVT and SQSDAQ. CDR3 length: 15 amino acids. Losses at the gene ends were 2 bases for V and 7 bases for J; bases not matched to a gene: 7.

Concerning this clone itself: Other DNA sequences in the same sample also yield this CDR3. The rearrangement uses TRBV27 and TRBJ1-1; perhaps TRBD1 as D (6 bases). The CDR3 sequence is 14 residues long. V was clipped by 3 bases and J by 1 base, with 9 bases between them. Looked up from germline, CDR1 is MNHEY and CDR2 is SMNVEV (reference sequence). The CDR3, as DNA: TGTGCCAGCAGTTTCCCAGGGGAGAACACTGAAGCTTTCTTT. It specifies CASSFPGENTEAFF.

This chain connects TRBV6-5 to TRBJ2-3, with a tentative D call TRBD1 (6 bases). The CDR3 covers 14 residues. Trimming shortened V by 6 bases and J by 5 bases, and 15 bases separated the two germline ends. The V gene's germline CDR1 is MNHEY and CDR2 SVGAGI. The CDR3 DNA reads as TGTGCCAGCAGGAACAGGGATTCAGGAGATACGCAGTATTTT. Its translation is CASRNRDSGDTQYF.

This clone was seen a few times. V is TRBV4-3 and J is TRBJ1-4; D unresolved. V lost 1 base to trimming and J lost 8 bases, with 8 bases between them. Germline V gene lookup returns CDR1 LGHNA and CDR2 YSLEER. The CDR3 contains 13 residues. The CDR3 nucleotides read TGCGCCAGCAGCCAAGTTTTGGGGGAAAAACTGTTTTTT. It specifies CASSQVLGEKLFF.

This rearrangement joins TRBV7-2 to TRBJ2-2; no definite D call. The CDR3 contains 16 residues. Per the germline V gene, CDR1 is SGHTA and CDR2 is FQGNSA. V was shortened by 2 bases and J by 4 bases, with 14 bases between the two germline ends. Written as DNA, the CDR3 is TGTGCCAGCAGCTTAATATACTCTCGAGGCACCGGGGAGCTGTTTTTT. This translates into CASSLIYSRGTGELFF.

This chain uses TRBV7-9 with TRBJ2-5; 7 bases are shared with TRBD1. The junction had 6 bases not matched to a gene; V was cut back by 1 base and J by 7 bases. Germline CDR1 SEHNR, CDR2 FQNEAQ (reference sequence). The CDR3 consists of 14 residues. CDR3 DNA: TGTGCCAGCAGCTTAGGAGGGGGCCTCCGGACCCAGTACTTC. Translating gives CASSLGGGLRTQYF.